Presented here are 15 T cell receptor beta chains from one specimen sequenced in a study of spatial heterogeneity in lung cancer. Study-wide points: Tumoral mutation counts were tracked by counts of expanded intratumoral alpha and beta TCRs.

Noted time point: sample taken at primary tumor resection. Which antigens these TCRs recognize remains unknown. TCRdb redid the calling of the 5' RACE reads with MiXCR, one entry per CDR3 protein. Here the sample spans thousands of distinct CDR3 sequences, 1% to 1.5% being singletons. The sample in question was lung tumor tissue, obtained at surgery. The source is a male donor with early-stage non-small cell lung cancer.

This clonotype is medium-sized (0.01 to 0.1%) within its sample. V usage is TRBV10-3 and J usage is TRBJ2-5; D is tentatively TRBD1 or TRBD2 (5 bases each). Germline values: CDR1 ENHRY, CDR2 SYGVKD. Trimming took off 6 bases at V and 0 bases at J, with 11 bases between the two ends. This CDR3 comprises 14 residues. CDR3 bases: TGTGCCATCAGCGGGACGGCCAACCAAGAGACCCAGTACTTC. This translates into CAISGTANQETQYF.

Many counts were recorded for this clonotype. The chain links TRBV20-1 to TRBJ2-5; no clear D gene. Trimming pared 6 bases from V and 2 bases from J, leaving 7 bases between. Germline CDR1 is DFQATT and CDR2 is SNEGSKA (reference sequence). The CDR3 has 11 amino acids. The CDR3 loop reads CSAEYQETQYF. The CDR3 coding sequence is TGCAGTGCGGAGTATCAAGAGACCCAGTACTTC.

Judged by abundance, this clonotype is medium-sized (0.01 to 0.1%). This chain links TRBV19 with TRBJ2-5; a weak D match, TRBD1 (6 bases). The CDR3 sequence is 14 residues long. Per the germline V gene, CDR1 is LNHDA and CDR2 is SQIVND (reference sequence). The ends were cut back, 8 bases at V and 1 base at J, with 14 bases in the middle. The DNA of the CDR3 is TGTGCCAGTCGCCCCGGGACAACCCAAGAGACCCAGTACTTC. Translated, it gives CASRPGTTQETQYF. The variable domain in full, completed from reference TRBV19 and TRBJ2-5, reads DGGITQSPKYLFRKEGQNVTLSCEQNLNHDAMYWYRQDPGQGLRLIYYSQIVNDFQKGDIAEGYSVSREKKESFPLTVTSAQKNPTAFYLCASRPGTTQETQYFGPGTRLLVL.

This clonotype qualifies as medium-sized. The chain has TRBV5-6 and TRBJ1-4; a possible D gene is TRBD1 (6 bases). The CDR3 extends over 12 amino acids. Germline V CDR1 and CDR2: SGHDT, YYEEEE. V was clipped by 2 bases and J by 8 bases, with 7 bases between them. The CDR3 here is CASSFGQEKLFF. CDR3 sequence (DNA): TGTGCCAGCAGCTTTGGACAGGAAAAACTGTTTTTT. The whole variable domain, filled in from reference TRBV5-6 and TRBJ1-4, reads DAGVTQSPTHLIKTRGQQVTLRCSPKSGHDTVSWYQQALGQGPQFIFQYYEEEERQRGNFPDRFSGHQFPNYSSELNVNALLLGDSALYLCASSFGQEKLFFGSGTQLSVL.

This clonotype was counted at least ten times. The chain links TRBV6-1 to TRBJ2-1, with TRBD2 identical over 8 bases. Losses at the gene ends were 1 base for V and 7 bases for J; bases not matched to a gene: 6. CDR1 MNHNS and CDR2 SASEGT come from the germline V gene. This CDR3 is built from 15 residues. The CDR3 DNA sequence: TGTGCCAGCAGTGAAGGAGTAGCGGGGTCGAATGAGCAGTTCTTC. It encodes CASSEGVAGSNEQFF.

This clonotype was counted many times. This chain links TRBV12-3 or TRBV12-4 with TRBJ1-2; D gene unclear. This CDR3 spans 12 amino acids. V gave up 1 base and J gave up 6 bases, with 6 bases separating them. The CDR3 sequence is CASSLGRHGYTF. DNA for the CDR3: TGTGCCAGCAGTTTAGGGAGGCATGGCTACACCTTC.

By frequency in the sample, this clonotype is medium-sized. The chain combines TRBV2 with TRBJ2-2, with a possible D match to TRBD1 (6 bases). Germline loops: CDR1 SNHLY, CDR2 FYNNEI. This CDR3 contains 14 residues. Trimming pared 7 bases from V and 0 bases from J, leaving 9 bases between. CDR3 loop: CASMGQANTGELFF. The DNA for the CDR3 is TGTGCCAGCATGGGACAAGCGAACACCGGGGAGCTGTTTTTT. The full variable domain, with the rest looked up from reference TRBV2 and TRBJ2-2, is EPEVTQTPSHQVTQMGQEVILRCVPISNHLYFYWYRQILGQKVEFLVSFYNNEISEKSEIFDDQFSVERPDGSNFTLKIRSTKLEDSAMYFCASMGQANTGELFFGEGSRLTVL.

By its share, this clonotype is medium-sized. J is TRBJ1-2 and V is TRBV11-2; D unclear. Germline V CDR1 and CDR2: SGHAT, FQNNGV. The V gene lost 2 bases and the J gene lost 0 bases, with 7 bases spanning the gap. This CDR3 has 14 residues. The DNA of the CDR3 is TGTGCCAGCAGCTTAAGGATACCTAACTATGGCTACACCTTC. The encoded protein is CASSLRIPNYGYTF.

This clonotype came up many times. The chain carries TRBV6-4 and TRBJ2-2; D remains unclear. With 2 bases removed from V and 3 bases from J, the gap between germline ends came to 16 bases. The CDR3 has 17 amino acids. Germline V gene sequence: CDR1 MRHNA, CDR2 SNTAGT. The CDR3 coding sequence is TGTGCCAGCAGTGACGGTACGGGTCTGAAAGACACCGGGGAGCTGTTTTTT. This gives the protein CASSDGTGLKDTGELFF.

The table lists this clonotype with many counts. The V gene is TRBV6-1, the J gene TRBJ2-5; D possibly corresponds to TRBD1 (5 bases). This CDR3 comprises 15 residues. Germline V CDR1 and CDR2: MNHNS, SASEGT. The V and J ends lost 5 bases and 2 bases respectively, with 15 bases between them. The CDR3 bases are TGTGCCAGCAGTCTCCACCTGACAGTTCAAGAGACCCAGTACTTC. Translating gives CASSLHLTVQETQYF.

This clonotype counts as medium-sized (0.01 to 0.1%). The chain is built from TRBV4-1 and TRBJ1-1; no clear D. Trimming removed 1 base from V and 8 bases from J, with 17 bases in between. This CDR3 is built from 15 residues. Germline V gives CDR1 MGHRA, CDR2 YSYEKL. For the CDR3, the DNA is TGCGCCAGCAGCCAAGTGAAGGATCTAGACCGAGAAGCTTTCTTT. This sequence encodes CASSQVKDLDREAFF.

This clonotype was recorded at least ten times. The chain is built from TRBV19 and TRBJ2-3, with 10 bases aligning to TRBD2. The ends lost 3 bases at V and 1 base at J; junction bases unmatched: 4. Germline CDR1 and CDR2: LNHDA and SQIVND (reference sequence). This CDR3 has 16 residues. Written as DNA, the CDR3 is TGTGCCAGTAGTATTCGGGGGACTAGCGGCACAGATACGCAGTATTTT. Translation gives CASSIRGTSGTDTQYF. Variable domain in full (rest from reference TRBV19 and TRBJ2-3): DGGITQSPKYLFRKEGQNVTLSCEQNLNHDAMYWYRQDPGQGLRLIYYSQIVNDFQKGDIAEGYSVSREKKESFPLTVTSAQKNPTAFYLCASSIRGTSGTDTQYFGPGTRLTVL.

This clonotype is judged medium-sized. The chain carries TRBV7-8 and TRBJ2-1; TRBD2 matches 8 bases. The CDR3 has 13 amino acids. Looked up from germline, CDR1 is SGHVS and CDR2 is FQNEAQ. The ends lost 9 bases at V and 4 bases at J; junction bases unmatched: 5. CDR3 sequence (DNA): TGTGCCAGTAGCGGGACGGTATACAATGAGCAGTTCTTC. It is translated as CASSGTVYNEQFF.

This clonotype is termed medium-sized. The chain carries TRBV5-1 and TRBJ2-7, with D possibly TRBD2 on 5 matching bases. Germline V CDR1 and CDR2: SGHRS, YFSETQ. The CDR3 contains 15 residues. The V gene lost 4 bases and the J gene lost 0 bases, with 14 bases spanning the gap. In DNA form, the CDR3 reads TGCGCCAGCAGCCCTTCGGCCGGAGGCTCCTACGAGCAGTACTTC. Translated, it gives CASSPSAGGSYEQYF.

Sample share makes this clonotype medium-sized. The V and J genes are TRBV5-6 and TRBJ1-6; possibly TRBD1 for D (6 bases). Germline loops: CDR1 SGHDT, CDR2 YYEEEE. The CDR3 runs 13 residues. Deletions cut 4 bases from V and 6 bases from J, with 8 bases between. CDR3 DNA: TGTGCCAGCAGCGTGGACAGTAATTCACCCCTCCACTTT. Amino acids: CASSVDSNSPLHF.